Presented here are 4 T cell receptor beta chains from one specimen sequenced in a study of identical twins. TCRdb reprocessed the 5' RACE reads via MiXCR and lists one record per CDR3 protein. The sample yields hundreds of thousands of distinct CDR3 sequences, 9% to 15% seen once. The sample was also reused in another study, on yellow fever vaccine responses in identical twins.

Sequenced input: PBMCs. The receptors here all came from a young woman in good health.

In DNA, the CDR3 is TGCAGCGTGGACAGGGATACTGAAGCTTTCTTT. Its translation is CSVDRDTEAFF. The chain couples TRBV29-1 to TRBJ1-1, with 8 bases lining up with TRBD1. J was trimmed by 5 bases and V by 6 bases; bases with no gene match: 2. Germline values: CDR1 SQVTM, CDR2 ANQGSEA. The CDR3 sequence is 11 residues long.

This clonotype has just a few counts. The chain carries TRBV28 and TRBJ2-3; 7 bases match TRBD1. The trim removed 6 bases at V and 2 bases at J, leaving 11 bases unmatched. The CDR3 contains 16 residues. Germline-derived CDR1 and CDR2 are MDHEN and SYDVKM. The DNA of the CDR3 is TGTGCCAGCAGGGAAACCCGGGACAGCTACACAGATACGCAGTATTTT. Protein: CASRETRDSYTDTQYF.

This clonotype occurred a few times. CDR3 in amino acids: CASSGNWVQETQYF. The CDR3 DNA follows: TGTGCCAGCAGCGGCAACTGGGTCCAAGAGACCCAGTACTTC. The rearrangement links TRBV7-9 to TRBJ2-5; no definite D call. V lost 5 bases and J lost 1, with 11 bases in between. Germline CDR1 is SEHNR and CDR2 is FQNEAQ (reference sequence). The CDR3 totals 14 residues.

This clonotype was seen only a few times. This sequence joins TRBV5-1 and TRBJ2-5; the D gene is possibly TRBD2 (6 bases). Trimming cost V 3 bases and J 1 base, with 13 bases left between them. Per germline, CDR1 SGHRS and CDR2 YFSETQ. This CDR3 has 15 amino acids. The CDR3, as DNA: TGCGCCAGCAGCTGGAGGTCGGGACTCCAAGAGACCCAGTACTTC. This codes for CASSWRSGLQETQYF.